These 9 T cell receptor beta chains share one sample of origin, sequenced in a study of cytomegalovirus exposure and HLA in healthy donors. The PCR made use of 60 Vbeta and 13 Jbeta primers. Sequencing was performed with immunoSEQ multiplex PCR; in TCRdb, only in-frame clones are kept and a portion is missing. This table holds about 150,000 clones, less than 85% found once. The specimen sequenced was PBMCs. The receptors stem from a boy aged 2 to 9 in good health and CMV-seronegative.

The chain joins TRBV27 to TRBJ1-6; D might be TRBD1 (5 bases). V was cut by 3 bases and J by 8 bases, with 14 bases left in between. Germline V gives CDR1 MNHEY, CDR2 SMNVEV (reference sequence). The CDR3 is 15 amino acids. CDR3 amino acids: CASSLDTSPHSPLHF. The CDR3 DNA follows: TGTGCCAGCAGTTTGGACACAAGTCCGCATTCACCCCTCCACTTT.

The chain has TRBV6-1 and TRBJ2-5, with TRBD1 matching 10 bases. The CDR3 extends over 14 amino acids. Per the germline V gene, CDR1 is MNHNS and CDR2 is SASEGT. V was clipped by 7 bases and J by 1 base; unmatched bases: 3. In DNA form, the CDR3 reads TGTGCCAGCACCAGACAGGGGGCCCAAGAGACCCAGTACTTC. Its protein is CASTRQGAQETQYF.

The rearrangement uses TRBV27 and TRBJ2-2; 7 bases agree with TRBD2. This CDR3 is built from 19 residues. Trimming cost V 4 bases and J 0 bases; bases outside gene matches: 14. Germline V gene sequence: CDR1 MNHEY, CDR2 SMNVEV (reference sequence). The CDR3 here is CASSSRGRGLTSNTGELFF. Written as DNA, the CDR3 is TGTGCCAGCAGTTCAAGAGGGAGGGGACTTACTTCGAACACCGGGGAGCTGTTTTTT.

The rearrangement links TRBV2 to TRBJ2-5; 7 nucleotides agree with TRBD2. The V segment lost 2 bases and the J segment 0 bases; nucleotides outside the gene matches: 3. CDR1 is SNHLY, CDR2 FYNNEI, per germline. This CDR3 is built from 15 residues. CDR3 bases: TGTGCCAGCAGTGAACGAGCGGGGTACCAAGAGACCCAGTACTTC. It is translated as CASSERAGYQETQYF. Full variable domain (remainder filled in from reference TRBV2 and TRBJ2-5): EPEVTQTPSHQVTQMGQEVILRCVPISNHLYFYWYRQILGQKVEFLVSFYNNEISEKSEIFDDQFSVERPDGSNFTLKIRSTKLEDSAMYFCASSERAGYQETQYFGPGTRLLVL.

The rearrangement joins TRBV5-1 to TRBJ2-3, with 10 positions matching TRBD1. The CDR3 totals 17 residues. The V gene's germline CDR1 is SGHRS and CDR2 YFSETQ. The J segment lost 5 bases and the V segment lost 4 bases, leaving 13 bases of the junction unmatched. CDR3 sequence (DNA): TGCGCCAGCAGCCCACCCGTCTCCGGGACAGGGGTAGATACGCAGTATTTT. This sequence encodes CASSPPVSGTGVDTQYF.

This clone was seen only a few times. The CDR3 reads CASNGASENTGELFF. CDR3 sequence (DNA): TGTGCCAGCAATGGAGCTAGCGAGAACACCGGGGAGCTGTTTTTT. The rearrangement joins TRBV6-5 to TRBJ2-2; D perhaps matches TRBD2 (6 bases). V was clipped by 7 bases and J by 1 base, with 13 bases between them. The CDR3 loop spans 15 amino acids. Germline CDR1 reads MNHEY; CDR2 reads SVGAGI.

Concerning this clone: The junction and the germline gene differ at one end; a read error may be behind it. The V and J genes are TRBV7-7 and TRBJ1-1, with 9 bases aligning to TRBD1. The germline V gene encodes CDR1 SSHAT and CDR2 FNYEAQ (reference sequence). The CDR3 has 15 amino acids. The CDR3 reads CASSPLQGAGTEAFF. The CDR3, as DNA: TGTGCTAGCAGCCCACTACAGGGGGCCGGCACTGAAGCTTTCTTT.

The chain links TRBV2 to TRBJ2-2, with 10 bases fitting TRBD2. Trimming removed 4 bases from V and 5 bases from J; junction bases left unmatched: 4. The CDR3 totals 15 residues. Germline V gene sequence: CDR1 SNHLY, CDR2 FYNNEI. CDR3 in DNA: TGTGCCAGCAGTGTATCTAGCGGGAGAACCGGGGAGCTGTTTTTT. This encodes CASSVSSGRTGELFF.

The chain employs TRBV5-6 and TRBJ1-1; no definite D call. The CDR3 has 12 residues. The V gene's germline CDR1 is SGHDT and CDR2 YYEEEE. Trimming took off 4 bases at V and 5 bases at J, with 9 bases between the two ends. The CDR3 loop reads CASSISATEAFF. DNA for the CDR3: TGTGCCAGCAGCATCAGCGCGACTGAAGCTTTCTTT.